The clone carrying this T cell receptor (beta chain) was counted between two and nine times. Its antigen is unknown. In making TCR beta libraries, quantitative 5'-RACE with molecular barcodes was used. TCRdb reprocessed the 5' RACE reads with MiXCR, giving one entry per CDR3 protein. The data hold over 700,000 distinct CDR3 sequences, with 15% to 20% observed a single time. The data belong to a study of CD8 T cells in ankylosing spondylitis. Germline loops: CDR1 KGHSH, CDR2 LQKENI. The CDR3 spans 13 residues. Deletions cut 2 bases from V and 5 bases from J, with 10 bases between. General observations from the study: Before this, some motif variants had been reported in reactive arthritis synovial fluid and blood. Relatively rare in peripheral blood, disease-linked clones were also CD8+. Ankylosing spondylitis blood seemed to carry a telltale TCR beta motif made of about 8 highly homologous variants.

This sequence was found in a male donor with ankylosing spondylitis. V is TRBV18 and J is TRBJ2-7; D is unresolved. The specimen sequenced was blood, either unsorted or a sorted T cell fraction (not recorded which). CDR3 DNA: TGTGCCAGCTCACCATTCAGAAGCGACGAGCAGTACTTC. This codes for CASSPFRSDEQYF.